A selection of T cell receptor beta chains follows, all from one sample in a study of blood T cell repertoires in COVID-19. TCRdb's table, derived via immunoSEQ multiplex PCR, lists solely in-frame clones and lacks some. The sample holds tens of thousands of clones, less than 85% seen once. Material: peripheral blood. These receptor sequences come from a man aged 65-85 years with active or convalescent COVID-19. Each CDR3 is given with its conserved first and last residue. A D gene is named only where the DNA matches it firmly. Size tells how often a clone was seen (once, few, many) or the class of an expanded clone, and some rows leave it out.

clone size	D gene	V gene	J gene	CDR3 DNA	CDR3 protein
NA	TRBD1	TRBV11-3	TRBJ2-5	TGTGCCAGCAGCGTCCGACAGGGGGCAGAGACCCAGTACTTC	CASSVRQGAETQYF
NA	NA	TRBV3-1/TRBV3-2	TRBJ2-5	TGTGCCAGCAGCCCCACGGCGGGGCAAGAGACCCAGTACTTC	CASSPTAGQETQYF
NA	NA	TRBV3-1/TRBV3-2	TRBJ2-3	TGTGCCAGCAGCCAAGATGCCTCGTGGGGGGCAGATACGCAGTATTTT	CASSQDASWGADTQYF
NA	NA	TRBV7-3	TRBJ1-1	TGTGCCAGCAGCAAAAGCTCGAACACTGAAGCTTTCTTT	CASSKSSNTEAFF
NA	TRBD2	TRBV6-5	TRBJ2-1	TGTGCCACTACTAGCGGGGGGGCCTATGAGCAGTTCTTC	CATTSGGAYEQFF
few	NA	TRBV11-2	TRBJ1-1	TGTGCCAGCAGCCCACTTTGGTGGGCACAAACTCAAATGAACACTGAAGCTTTCTTT	CASSPLWWAQTQMNTEAFF
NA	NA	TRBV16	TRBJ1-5	TGTGCCAGCACCGCAGACTCCGCCGGGCAGCCCCAGCATTTT	CASTADSAGQPQHF
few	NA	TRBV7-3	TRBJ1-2	TGTGCCAGCAGCTTAATGGCAGGAAATAACTATGGCTACACCTTC	CASSLMAGNNYGYTF
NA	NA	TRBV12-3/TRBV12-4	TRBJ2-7	TGTGCCAGCAGTTTACTAACACAGTACGAGCAGTACTTC	CASSLLTQYEQYF
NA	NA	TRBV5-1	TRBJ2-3	TGCGCCAGCAGCTATCAGTCGGGGGAGAACACAGATACGCAGTATTTT	CASSYQSGENTDTQYF
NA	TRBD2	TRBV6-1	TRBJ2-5	TGTGCCAGCAGTGAAGCTCGTAGCGGGGGAGCCAGGACCCAGTACTTC	CASSEARSGGARTQYF
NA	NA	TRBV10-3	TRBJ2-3	TGTGCCGTTCTTCCCGGGTCCGGAGCAGATACGCAGTATTTT	CAVLPGSGADTQYF
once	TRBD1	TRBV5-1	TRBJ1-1	TGCGCCAGCAGCTTGGAGATGACAGGGGGAGCTTTCTTT	CASSLEMTGGAFF
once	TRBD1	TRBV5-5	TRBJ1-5	TGTGCCAGCAGCTTGTTTACAGGGGAAGAACAGCCCCAGCATTTT	CASSLFTGEEQPQHF
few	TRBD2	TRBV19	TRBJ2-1	TGTGCCAGTAGTGCCACCGGGACTATTGATTATGAGCAGTTCTTC	CASSATGTIDYEQFF
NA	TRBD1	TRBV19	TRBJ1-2	TGTGCCAGTAGTGTCCAGGGGGCCGTCTATGGCTACACCTTC	CASSVQGAVYGYTF
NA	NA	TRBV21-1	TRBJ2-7	TGTGCCAGCAGCAAATATCTCCTGCCTGCCGGGACAGATGCCTACGAGCAGTACTTC	CASSKYLLPAGTDAYEQYF
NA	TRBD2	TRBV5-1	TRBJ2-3	TGCGCCAGCAGCTTGCCGACTAGCGGGGGAATGAATACGCAGTATTTT	CASSLPTSGGMNTQYF
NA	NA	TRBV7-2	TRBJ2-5	TGTGCCAGCAGCTATCAGAAAAACCCCGACGGGGAGACCCAGTACTTC	CASSYQKNPDGETQYF
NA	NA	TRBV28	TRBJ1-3	TGTGCCAGCAGCCTCGGGGGAAACACCATATATTTT	CASSLGGNTIYF
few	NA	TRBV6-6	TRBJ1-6	TGTGCCAGCAGCCGCGGAGACCTCAACTCACCCCTCCACTTT	CASSRGDLNSPLHF
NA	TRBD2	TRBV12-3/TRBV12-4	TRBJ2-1	TGTGCCAGCAGTTGGGAGGGCTACAATGAGCAGTTCTTC	CASSWEGYNEQFF
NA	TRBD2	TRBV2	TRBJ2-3	TGTGCCAGCAAGGCGGGGGGTTGGACAGATACGCAGTATTTT	CASKAGGWTDTQYF
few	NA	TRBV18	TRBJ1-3	TGTGCCAGCTCACCAACAGGGTCAGGAAACACCATATATTTT	CASSPTGSGNTIYF
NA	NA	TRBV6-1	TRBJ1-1	TGTGCCAGCAGTGAAATGATGGCGAACACTGAAGCTTTCTTT	CASSEMMANTEAFF
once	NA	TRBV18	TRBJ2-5	TGTGCCAGCTCACGCGCTTCAAGAATCCAAGAGACCCAGTACTTC	CASSRASRIQETQYF
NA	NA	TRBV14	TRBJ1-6	TGTGCCAGCAGCCGCACAATTTTATCACCCCTCCACTTT	CASSRTILSPLHF
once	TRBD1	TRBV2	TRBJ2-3	TGTGCCAGCAGTCCGAGCCGACAGGGGGCGCGAGGAACGCAGTATTTT	CASSPSRQGARGTQYF